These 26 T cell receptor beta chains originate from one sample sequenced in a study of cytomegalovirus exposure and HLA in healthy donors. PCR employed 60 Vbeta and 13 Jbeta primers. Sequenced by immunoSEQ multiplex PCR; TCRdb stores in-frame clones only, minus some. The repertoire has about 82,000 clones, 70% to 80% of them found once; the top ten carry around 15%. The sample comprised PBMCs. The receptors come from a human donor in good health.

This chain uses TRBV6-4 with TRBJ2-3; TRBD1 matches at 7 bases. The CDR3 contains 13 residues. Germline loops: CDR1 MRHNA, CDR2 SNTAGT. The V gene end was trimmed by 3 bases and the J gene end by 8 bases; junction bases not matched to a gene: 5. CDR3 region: CASSEQQGSTQYF. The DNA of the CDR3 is TGTGCCAGCAGTGAACAACAGGGGAGTACGCAGTATTTT.

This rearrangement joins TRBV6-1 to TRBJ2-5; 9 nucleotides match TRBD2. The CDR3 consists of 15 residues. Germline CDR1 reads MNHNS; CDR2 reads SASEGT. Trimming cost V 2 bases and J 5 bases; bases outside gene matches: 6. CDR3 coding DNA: TGTGCCAGCAGTGAAATGGCGGGGGGGCAGGAGACCCAGTACTTC. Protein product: CASSEMAGGQETQYF.

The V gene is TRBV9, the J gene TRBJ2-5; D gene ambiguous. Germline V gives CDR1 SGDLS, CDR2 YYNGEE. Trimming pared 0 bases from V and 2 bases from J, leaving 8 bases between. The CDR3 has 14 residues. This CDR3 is CASSVDAIQETQYF. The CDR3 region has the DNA TGTGCCAGCAGCGTAGATGCGATTCAAGAGACCCAGTACTTC.

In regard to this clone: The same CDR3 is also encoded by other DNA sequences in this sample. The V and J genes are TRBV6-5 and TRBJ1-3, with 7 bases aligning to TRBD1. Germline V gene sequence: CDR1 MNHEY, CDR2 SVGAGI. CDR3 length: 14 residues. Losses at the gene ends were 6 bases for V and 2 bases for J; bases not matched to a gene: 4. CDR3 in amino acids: CASSPDRAGNTIYF. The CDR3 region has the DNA TGTGCCAGCAGCCCAGACAGGGCTGGAAACACCATATATTTT.

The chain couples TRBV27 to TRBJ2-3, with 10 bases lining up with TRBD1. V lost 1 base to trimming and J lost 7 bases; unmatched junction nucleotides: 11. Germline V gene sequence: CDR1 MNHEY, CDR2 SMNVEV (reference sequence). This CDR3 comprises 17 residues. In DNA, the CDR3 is TGTGCCAGCAGTTTATACCCCCCGGGACAGGGGATGTATACGCAGTATTTT. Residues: CASSLYPPGQGMYTQYF.

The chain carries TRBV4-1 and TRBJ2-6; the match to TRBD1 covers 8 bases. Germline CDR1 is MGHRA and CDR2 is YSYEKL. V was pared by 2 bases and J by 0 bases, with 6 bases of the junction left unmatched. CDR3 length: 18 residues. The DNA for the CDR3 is TGCGCCAGCAGCCAACCCGGGACAGGAGGCTCTGGGGCCAACGTCCTGACTTTC. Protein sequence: CASSQPGTGGSGANVLTF.

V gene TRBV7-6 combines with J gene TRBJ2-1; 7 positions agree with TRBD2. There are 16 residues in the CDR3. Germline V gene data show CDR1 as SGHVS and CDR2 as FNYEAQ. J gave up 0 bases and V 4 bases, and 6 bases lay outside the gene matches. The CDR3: CASSSGGINSYNEQFF. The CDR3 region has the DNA TGTGCCAGCAGCTCCGGGGGGATCAACTCCTACAATGAGCAGTTCTTC.

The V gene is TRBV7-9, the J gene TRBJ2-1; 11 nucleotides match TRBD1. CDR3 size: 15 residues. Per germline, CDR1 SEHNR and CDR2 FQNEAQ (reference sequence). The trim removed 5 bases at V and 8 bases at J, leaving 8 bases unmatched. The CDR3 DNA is TGTGCCAGCAGCCTCCGGGACAGGGGGTCCTATGAGCAGTTCTTC. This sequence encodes CASSLRDRGSYEQFF.

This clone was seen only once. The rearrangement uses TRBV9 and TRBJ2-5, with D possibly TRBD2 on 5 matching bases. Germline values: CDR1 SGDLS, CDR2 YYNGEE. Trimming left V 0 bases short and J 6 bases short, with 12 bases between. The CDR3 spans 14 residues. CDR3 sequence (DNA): TGTGCCAGCAGCGTAGCCCCTAGCTTCAAGACCCAGTACTTC. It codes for CASSVAPSFKTQYF.

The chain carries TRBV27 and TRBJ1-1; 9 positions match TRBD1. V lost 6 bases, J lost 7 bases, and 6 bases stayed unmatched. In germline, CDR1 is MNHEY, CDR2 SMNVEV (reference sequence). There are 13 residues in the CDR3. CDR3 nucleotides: TGTGCCAGCAGCTCGGACAGGGGTAATGAAGCTTTCTTT. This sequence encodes CASSSDRGNEAFF.

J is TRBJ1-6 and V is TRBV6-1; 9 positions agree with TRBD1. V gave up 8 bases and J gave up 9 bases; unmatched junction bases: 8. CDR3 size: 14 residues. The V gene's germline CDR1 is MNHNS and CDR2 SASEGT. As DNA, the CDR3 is TGTGCCAGCCTCAACGAACAGGGGGCTTCACCCCTCCACTTT. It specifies CASLNEQGASPLHF.

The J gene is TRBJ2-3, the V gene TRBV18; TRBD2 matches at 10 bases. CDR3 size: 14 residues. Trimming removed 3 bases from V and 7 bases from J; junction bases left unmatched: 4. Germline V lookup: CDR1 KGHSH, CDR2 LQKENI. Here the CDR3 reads CASSPGTSDYTQYF. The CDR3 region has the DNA TGTGCCAGCTCACCCGGGACTAGCGACTATACGCAGTATTTT.

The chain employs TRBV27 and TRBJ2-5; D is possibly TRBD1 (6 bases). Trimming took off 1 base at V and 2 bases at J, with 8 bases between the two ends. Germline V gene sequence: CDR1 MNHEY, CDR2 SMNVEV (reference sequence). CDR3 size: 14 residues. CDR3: CASSLWGQQETQYF. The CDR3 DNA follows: TGTGCCAGCAGTTTATGGGGGCAGCAAGAGACCCAGTACTTC.

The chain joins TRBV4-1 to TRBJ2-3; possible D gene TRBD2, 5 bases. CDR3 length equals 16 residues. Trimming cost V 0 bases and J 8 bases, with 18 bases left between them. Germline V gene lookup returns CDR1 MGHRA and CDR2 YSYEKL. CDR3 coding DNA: TGCGCCAGCAGCCAAGATCGGGGTCCCGGCCGCAGTACGCAGTATTTT. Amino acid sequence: CASSQDRGPGRSTQYF.

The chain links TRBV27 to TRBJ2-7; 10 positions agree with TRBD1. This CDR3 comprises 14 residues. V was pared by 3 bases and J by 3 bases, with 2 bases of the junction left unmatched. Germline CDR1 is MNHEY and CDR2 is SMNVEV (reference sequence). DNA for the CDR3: TGTGCCAGCAGTTTGCGGACAGGGGGCTACGAGCAGTACTTC. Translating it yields CASSLRTGGYEQYF.

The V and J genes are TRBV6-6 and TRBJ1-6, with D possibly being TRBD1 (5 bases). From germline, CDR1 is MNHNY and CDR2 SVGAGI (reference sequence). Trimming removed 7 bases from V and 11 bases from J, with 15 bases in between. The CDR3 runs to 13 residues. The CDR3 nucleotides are TGTGCCAGCACCGTTTCAGGGCAGGCACCCCTCCACTTT. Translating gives CASTVSGQAPLHF.

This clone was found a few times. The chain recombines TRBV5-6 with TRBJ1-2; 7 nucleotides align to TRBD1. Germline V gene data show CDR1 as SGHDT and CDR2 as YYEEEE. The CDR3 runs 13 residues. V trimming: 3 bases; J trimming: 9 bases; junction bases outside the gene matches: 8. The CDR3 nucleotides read TGTGCCAGCAGCTCCCCGACAGGGCCGAGCTACACCTTC. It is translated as CASSSPTGPSYTF. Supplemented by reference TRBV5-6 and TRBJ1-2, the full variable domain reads DAGVTQSPTHLIKTRGQQVTLRCSPKSGHDTVSWYQQALGQGPQFIFQYYEEEERQRGNFPDRFSGHQFPNYSSELNVNALLLGDSALYLCASSSPTGPSYTFGSGTRLTVV.

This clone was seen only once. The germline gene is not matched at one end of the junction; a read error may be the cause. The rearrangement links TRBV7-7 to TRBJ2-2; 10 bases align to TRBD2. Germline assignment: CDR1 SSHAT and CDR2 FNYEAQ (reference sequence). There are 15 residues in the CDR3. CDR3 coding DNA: TGTGCCAGCAGGCTAGCGGGGGCGGTGACCGGGGAGCTGCTTTTT. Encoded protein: CASRLAGAVTGELLF.

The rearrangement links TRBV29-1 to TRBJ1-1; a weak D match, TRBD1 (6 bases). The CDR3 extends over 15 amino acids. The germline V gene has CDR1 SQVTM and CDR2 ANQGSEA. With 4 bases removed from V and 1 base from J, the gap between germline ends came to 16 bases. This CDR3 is CSVAISTGPNTEAFF. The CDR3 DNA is TGCAGCGTTGCGATATCAACAGGGCCGAACACTGAAGCTTTCTTT.

Here the CDR3 reads CASSIATGLSGNTIYF. The CDR3 nucleotides are TGTGCCAGTAGTATAGCTACCGGACTCTCTGGAAACACCATATATTTT. The V and J genes are TRBV19 and TRBJ1-3, with D unresolved. The CDR3 runs to 16 residues. Trimming left V 1 base short and J 0 bases short, with 10 bases between. Germline V gene lookup returns CDR1 LNHDA and CDR2 SQIVND (reference sequence).

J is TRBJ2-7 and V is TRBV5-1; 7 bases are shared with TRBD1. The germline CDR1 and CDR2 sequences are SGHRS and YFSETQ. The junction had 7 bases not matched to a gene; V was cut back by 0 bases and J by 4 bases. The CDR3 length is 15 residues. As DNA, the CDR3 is TGCGCCAGCAGCTTGGAGGGACAGACAACTTACGAGCAGTACTTC. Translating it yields CASSLEGQTTYEQYF.

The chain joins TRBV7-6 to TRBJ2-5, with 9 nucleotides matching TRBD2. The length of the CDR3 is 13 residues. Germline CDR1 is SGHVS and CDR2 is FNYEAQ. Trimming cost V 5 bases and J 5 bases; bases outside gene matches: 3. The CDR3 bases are TGTGCCAGCAGCCCTAGCGGGGTTGAGACCCAGTACTTC. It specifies CASSPSGVETQYF.

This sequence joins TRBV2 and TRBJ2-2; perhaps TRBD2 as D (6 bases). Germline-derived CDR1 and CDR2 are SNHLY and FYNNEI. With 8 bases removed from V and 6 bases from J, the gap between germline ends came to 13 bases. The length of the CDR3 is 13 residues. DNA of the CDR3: TGTGCCAGCCGACTAGGGGTTGCCGGGGAGCTGTTTTTT. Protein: CASRLGVAGELFF. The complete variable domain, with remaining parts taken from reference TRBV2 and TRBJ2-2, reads EPEVTQTPSHQVTQMGQEVILRCVPISNHLYFYWYRQILGQKVEFLVSFYNNEISEKSEIFDDQFSVERPDGSNFTLKIRSTKLEDSAMYFCASRLGVAGELFFGEGSRLTVL.

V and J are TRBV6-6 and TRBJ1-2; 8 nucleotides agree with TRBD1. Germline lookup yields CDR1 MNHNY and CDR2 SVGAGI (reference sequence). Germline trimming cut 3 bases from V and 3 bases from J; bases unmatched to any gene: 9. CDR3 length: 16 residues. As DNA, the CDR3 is TGTGCCAGCAGTTATACTCGACAGGGGTCGGACTATGGCTACACCTTC. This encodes CASSYTRQGSDYGYTF.

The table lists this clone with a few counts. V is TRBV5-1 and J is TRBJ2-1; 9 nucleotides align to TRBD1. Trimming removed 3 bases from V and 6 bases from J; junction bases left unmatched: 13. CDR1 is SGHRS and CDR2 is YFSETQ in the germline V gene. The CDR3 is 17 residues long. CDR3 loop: CASSSNLQGAPPNEQFF. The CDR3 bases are TGCGCCAGCAGCTCTAATTTACAGGGGGCACCACCCAATGAGCAGTTCTTC.

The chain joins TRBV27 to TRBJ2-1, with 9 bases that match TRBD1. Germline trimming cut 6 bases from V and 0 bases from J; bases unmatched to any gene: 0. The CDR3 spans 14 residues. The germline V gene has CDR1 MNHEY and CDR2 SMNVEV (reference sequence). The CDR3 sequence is CASRGQGSYNEQFF. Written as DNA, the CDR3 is TGTGCCAGCAGGGGACAGGGCTCCTACAATGAGCAGTTCTTC.